This TCR beta chain was retrieved from a study of OX40 agonist ivuxolimab in advanced cancers. Study overall: Enrollees could have had prior anti-PD-1, anti-PD-L1 or anti-CTLA-4 therapy, which more than 30% had received. General study results and limits: Certain nonresponders additionally had low normalized T-cell clonal expansion.

The assay was immunoSEQ multiplex PCR, and TCRdb's table has in-frame clones only and misses some. This sample has some 30,000 clones, with around nine tenths found just once. As to this clone: Its antigen is still unknown.

Unmatched junction bases numbered 8, after V lost 1 base and J lost 2 bases. This CDR3 spans 17 amino acids. The germline V gene has CDR1 MGHRA and CDR2 YSYEKL. Systemic immunosuppression or autoimmune disease history was grounds to exclude patients. The sequence derives from an adult with an advanced solid tumor such as melanoma, head and neck, liver or kidney cancer. V gene TRBV4-1 combines with J gene TRBJ2-3; TRBD2 matches 8 bases. The material was CD4+ or CD8+ T cells sorted from blood, obtained in a trial of the OX40 agonist ivuxolimab. The CDR3, as DNA: TGCGCCAGCAGCCAAGTTTGGCCAGCGGGAGTCACAGATACGCAGTATTTT. It encodes CASSQVWPAGVTDTQYF.